The 25 T cell receptor beta chains presented below share a single source sample, sequenced in a study of beta chain features in type 1 diabetes. General study points: When Type 1 diabetes patients were examined, their TCRB CDR3s proved moderately but significantly shorter in all four CD4+ subsets.

No antigen is known for these receptors. Expressed TCRB transcripts got sequenced, as all isolated RNA was reverse transcribed. This table comes from immunoSEQ multiplex PCR, and its TCRdb copy is limited to in-frame clones, with some not included. The sample records roughly 330,000 clones, less than 15% being singletons. Sequences were obtained from naive CD4+ T cells from blood. The receptors shown here come from a woman aged 18 to 35 with type 1 diabetes.

The chain carries TRBV5-1 and TRBJ2-7, with 9 bases identical to TRBD1. CDR1 is SGHRS, CDR2 YFSETQ, per germline. V trimming: 4 bases; J trimming: 9 bases; junction bases outside the gene matches: 11. The CDR3 covers 14 residues. This CDR3 is CASSPDRGHSRQYF. CDR3 DNA: TGCGCCAGCAGCCCGGACAGGGGCCATTCCCGGCAGTACTTC.

This clone occurred a few times. The V call is TRBV11-2, the J call TRBJ2-1; a weak D match, TRBD2 (6 bases). This CDR3 contains 14 residues. Germline V gene data show CDR1 as SGHAT and CDR2 as FQNNGV. Trimming took off 4 bases at V and 7 bases at J, with 14 bases between the two ends. The CDR3 sequence is CASSSREFGNEQFF. The DNA for the CDR3 is TGTGCCAGCAGCTCCCGGGAGTTCGGGAATGAGCAGTTCTTC.

This clone was counted once. This chain links TRBV15 with TRBJ2-6, with D uncertain. V lost 8 bases, J lost 0 bases, and 5 bases lay in between. Germline values: CDR1 LNHNV, CDR2 YYDKDF (reference sequence). The CDR3 runs 13 residues. CDR3 sequence reads: CATCVSGANVLTF. In DNA form, the CDR3 reads TGTGCCACCTGCGTCTCTGGGGCCAACGTCCTGACTTTC.

The rearrangement uses TRBV7-3 and TRBJ2-1; 13 bases are shared with TRBD2. The trim removed 2 bases at V and 13 bases at J, leaving 11 bases unmatched. The V gene's germline CDR1 is SGHTA and CDR2 FQGTGA. The length of the CDR3 is 16 residues. The CDR3 DNA follows: TGTGCCAGCAGCTTAGAGGGGGGACTAGCGGGAAGTAGACAGTTCTTC. As protein: CASSLEGGLAGSRQFF.

This clone was counted only a few times. The V call is TRBV28, the J call TRBJ1-1; 9 nucleotides match TRBD1. Germline V lookup: CDR1 MDHEN, CDR2 SYDVKM. CDR3 length: 14 amino acids. V shed 5 bases, J shed 11 bases, and the junction held 12 bases outside the gene matches. The CDR3 DNA follows: TGTGCCAGCAGTCTCCCCGGGACAGGGATACGTGCTTTCTTT. Its translation is CASSLPGTGIRAFF. Together with reference TRBV28 and TRBJ1-1, the CDR3 gives the full variable domain: DVKVTQSSRYLVKRTGEKVFLECVQDMDHENMFWYRQDPGLGLRLIYFSYDVKMKEKGDIPEGYSVSREKKERFSLILESASTNQTSMYLCASSLPGTGIRAFFGQGTRLTVV.

This clone was seen only a few times. The chain carries TRBV14 and TRBJ2-1; a weak D match, TRBD2 (6 bases). V was trimmed by 0 bases and J by 5 bases, leaving 14 bases between them. The CDR3 spans 16 residues. Germline V gives CDR1 SGHDN, CDR2 FVKESK. CDR3 sequence: CASSQDLGEVHNEQFF. Written as DNA, the CDR3 is TGTGCCAGCAGCCAAGATTTGGGGGAGGTCCACAATGAGCAGTTCTTC.

This clone was detected a few times. The chain recombines TRBV9 with TRBJ2-1; 7 nucleotides agree with TRBD1. The CDR3 loop spans 15 amino acids. Trimming removed 3 bases from V and 5 bases from J; junction bases left unmatched: 8. Germline CDR1 reads SGDLS; CDR2 reads YYNGEE. The CDR3 loop reads CASSGHPTGDNEQFF. CDR3 bases: TGTGCCAGCAGCGGACATCCAACAGGGGACAATGAGCAGTTCTTC.

In its sample, this clone was seen a few times. This sequence joins TRBV7-4 and TRBJ2-7, with a tentative D call TRBD2 (6 bases). The V gene's germline CDR1 is SGHVT and CDR2 SQSDAQ. V shed 8 bases and J shed 1 base, with 15 bases lying between them. This CDR3 is built from 14 residues. The CDR3 loop reads CASRPGGRSYEQYV. Here the CDR3 DNA reads TGTGCCAGCCGCCCCGGGGGTAGGTCCTACGAGCAGTACGTC.

The chain combines TRBV30 with TRBJ1-1; the match to TRBD1 covers 7 bases. CDR3 size: 13 residues. V shed 5 bases and J 5 bases; nucleotides not matched to a gene: 8. The V gene's germline CDR1 is GTSNPN and CDR2 SVGIG (reference sequence). For the CDR3, the DNA is TGTGCCTGGCAAACAGGGGTCAGGACTGAAGCTTTCTTT. Protein product: CAWQTGVRTEAFF.

V gene TRBV6-5 combines with J gene TRBJ2-5; D may be TRBD1 (6 bases). Germline assignment: CDR1 MNHEY and CDR2 SVGAGI. The CDR3 has 14 amino acids. The V end was cut by 2 bases, the J end by 6 bases, with 13 bases between. This chain's CDR3 is CASSYSSQGQTQYF. The CDR3, as DNA: TGTGCCAGCAGTTACAGTTCCCAGGGGCAGACCCAGTACTTC.

This clone has a handful of counts. The chain employs TRBV29-1 and TRBJ1-1, with 7 bases fitting TRBD1. This CDR3 comprises 12 residues. J was trimmed by 1 base and V by 7 bases; bases with no gene match: 3. CDR1 is SQVTM, CDR2 ANQGSEA, per germline. For the CDR3, the DNA is TGCAGCGGAAACAGGGGGAACACTGAAGCTTTCTTT. As protein: CSGNRGNTEAFF.

This rearrangement joins TRBV7-8 to TRBJ2-7; D might be TRBD2 (5 bases). Germline CDR1 is SGHVS and CDR2 is FQNEAQ. The V end lost 3 bases, the J end lost 0 bases, and 9 bases lay between the germline ends. This CDR3 region has 14 residues. CDR3 amino acids: CASSFRTDSYEQYF. DNA of the CDR3: TGTGCCAGCAGCTTCCGGACTGACTCCTACGAGCAGTACTTC.

This clone was recorded a few times. This chain links TRBV28 with TRBJ2-5; 11 nucleotides match TRBD1. Germline CDR1 MDHEN, CDR2 SYDVKM. V gave up 6 bases and J gave up 6 bases; unmatched junction bases: 6. CDR3 size: 14 residues. The CDR3 DNA reads as TGTGCCAGCAGCCTTGGGACAGGGGGAAAGACCCAGTACTTC. It codes for CASSLGTGGKTQYF.

The V gene is TRBV28, the J gene TRBJ2-7; tentatively, D is TRBD1 (5 bases). The V and J ends lost 8 bases and 0 bases respectively, with 14 bases between them. The CDR3 consists of 14 residues. In germline, CDR1 is MDHEN, CDR2 SYDVKM. CDR3 in amino acids: CASVSGQGSYEQYV. For the CDR3, the DNA is TGTGCCAGCGTATCCGGACAAGGCTCCTACGAGCAGTACGTC.

The gene calls are TRBV9 and TRBJ2-2; TRBD2 matches 10 bases. CDR1 SGDLS and CDR2 YYNGEE come from the germline V gene. With 0 bases clipped from V and 7 bases from J, the junction kept 6 bases outside the gene matches. CDR3 length: 16 amino acids. The CDR3 DNA reads as TGTGCCAGCAGCGTAGGGACTAGCGGTTCCATCGGGGAGCTGTTTTTT. It codes for CASSVGTSGSIGELFF.

This clone was detected a few times. Written as DNA, the CDR3 is TGCGCCAGCAGGCCAGGGGAGAGGAACACTGAAGCTTTCTTT. The encoded protein is CASRPGERNTEAFF. The chain carries TRBV5-1 and TRBJ1-1, with TRBD1 as a possible D gene (6 bases). Germline V lookup: CDR1 SGHRS, CDR2 YFSETQ. The V gene lost 5 bases and the J gene lost 1 base, with 12 bases spanning the gap. There are 14 residues in the CDR3.

V is TRBV15 and J is TRBJ2-2, with 11 bases matching TRBD2. The germline V gene encodes CDR1 LNHNV and CDR2 YYDKDF (reference sequence). V lost 0 bases, J lost 5 bases, and 5 bases stayed unmatched. CDR3 length: 17 amino acids. CDR3 sequence: CATSRDRWTSGTGELFF. In DNA form, the CDR3 reads TGTGCCACCAGCAGAGATCGGTGGACTAGCGGGACCGGGGAGCTGTTTTTT.

In this sample, this clone turned up a few times. The V and J genes are TRBV11-3 and TRBJ2-5; TRBD2 aligns across 9 bases. Germline CDR1 reads SGHNT; CDR2 reads YENEEA. Losses at the gene ends were 5 bases for V and 5 bases for J; bases not matched to a gene: 12. CDR3 size: 16 residues. CDR3 coding DNA: TGTGCCAGCAGCGCCCTGGGGATAGCGGGAGTTGAGACCCAGTACTTC. The encoded protein is CASSALGIAGVETQYF. Using reference TRBV11-3 and TRBJ2-5 for the parts outside the CDR3, the full variable domain is EAGVVQSPRYKIIEKKQPVAFWCNPISGHNTLYWYLQNLGQGPELLIRYENEEAVDDSQLPKDRFSAERLKGVDSTLKIQPAELGDSAVYLCASSALGIAGVETQYFGPGTRLLVL.

The chain has TRBV6-5 and TRBJ2-7; the match to TRBD2 covers 8 bases. V shed 6 bases and J 4 bases; nucleotides not matched to a gene: 11. The CDR3 extends over 15 amino acids. CDR1 and CDR2 from the germline V gene are MNHEY and SVGAGI. CDR3 sequence: CASRRGGPTFYEQYF. DNA of the CDR3: TGTGCCAGCAGACGGGGGGGCCCGACCTTTTACGAGCAGTACTTC.

Only a few counts were recorded for this clone. The genes are TRBV5-1 and TRBJ2-3; 15 nucleotides match TRBD2. Trimming cost V 2 bases and J 8 bases; bases outside gene matches: 12. This CDR3 contains 18 residues. The germline V gene encodes CDR1 SGHRS and CDR2 YFSETQ. The chain's CDR3 is CASSLGLAGGPWLTTQYF. CDR3 in DNA: TGCGCCAGCAGCTTAGGACTAGCGGGAGGGCCATGGTTGACTACGCAGTATTTT.

V usage is TRBV7-9 and J usage is TRBJ2-3; 11 bases are a match to TRBD2. The CDR3 sequence is 17 residues long. The V gene end was trimmed by 1 base and the J gene end by 6 bases; junction bases not matched to a gene: 9. CDR1 is SEHNR and CDR2 is FQNEAQ in the germline V gene (reference sequence). CDR3 DNA: TGTGCCAGCAGCTTAGGAAGTGCTAGCGGGGGGCCCGATACGCAGTATTTT. It specifies CASSLGSASGGPDTQYF.

There are a few counts of this clone. This chain links TRBV7-2 with TRBJ2-1; a possible D gene is TRBD2 (5 bases). CDR1 and CDR2 (germline): SGHTA, FQGNSA. This CDR3 is 14 amino acids long. The V end was cut by 5 bases, the J end by 8 bases, with 16 bases between. Here the CDR3 reads CASSRLRLADEQFF. DNA of the CDR3: TGTGCCAGCAGCCGTTTGAGGCTAGCCGATGAGCAGTTCTTC.

V and J are TRBV5-4 and TRBJ2-5; D might be TRBD2 (6 bases). Trimming stripped 1 base from V and 5 bases from J, with 12 bases between. There are 14 residues in the CDR3. The V gene's germline CDR1 is SGHNT and CDR2 YYREEE (reference sequence). Here the CDR3 DNA reads TGTGCCAGCAGCTTGAACGCGGGACGGGAGACCCAGTACTTC. This sequence encodes CASSLNAGRETQYF.

This clone occurred a few times. The J gene is TRBJ2-3, the V gene TRBV28; D is ambiguous. Between the trimmed V and J ends, which lost 3 bases and 3 bases, there was a span of 7 bases. From germline, CDR1 is MDHEN and CDR2 SYDVKM. The CDR3 consists of 13 residues. The CDR3 region is CASSFSGTDTQYF. The CDR3 DNA sequence: TGTGCCAGCAGTTTTTCGGGTACAGATACGCAGTATTTT.

This clone was recorded only once. V gene TRBV9 combines with J gene TRBJ2-4; the match to TRBD2 covers 7 bases. From germline, CDR1 is SGDLS and CDR2 YYNGEE. Germline trimming cut 2 bases from V and 6 bases from J; bases unmatched to any gene: 8. This CDR3 is built from 15 residues. Here the CDR3 DNA reads TGTGCCAGCAGCGTCGAGAGGGAGGGAAGAAACATTCAGTACTTC. It codes for CASSVEREGRNIQYF.